This passage covers 27 T cell receptor beta chains from one sample sequenced in a study of cytomegalovirus exposure and HLA in healthy donors. In the PCR, 60 Vbeta and 13 Jbeta primers were used. Method: immunoSEQ multiplex PCR; TCRdb's copy keeps in-frame clones and lacks some. The listing records over 110,000 clones. Sequenced: PBMCs. Receptors originate from a male donor in good health and CMV-seronegative.

The chain has TRBV9 and TRBJ1-2; D gene ambiguous. The germline V gene encodes CDR1 SGDLS and CDR2 YYNGEE. Deletions cut 0 bases from V and 0 bases from J, with 9 bases between. The CDR3 is made up of 15 amino acids. CDR3 in amino acids: CASSVAWESNYGYTF. Here the CDR3 DNA reads TGTGCCAGCAGCGTAGCTTGGGAGTCTAACTATGGCTACACCTTC.

V and J are TRBV29-1 and TRBJ1-2; 9 bases fit TRBD1. After removal of 2 bases from V and 0 bases from J, the junction contained 10 bases not matched to a gene. This CDR3 is 17 amino acids long. In germline, CDR1 is SQVTM, CDR2 ANQGSEA. In nucleotides, the CDR3 is TGCAGCGTTGAAACCGCCGGGACAGGGCCACCTAACTATGGCTACACCTTC. This translates into CSVETAGTGPPNYGYTF.

This chain joins TRBV7-9 and TRBJ1-1; D might be TRBD1 (6 bases). Trimming shortened V by 0 bases and J by 2 bases, and 10 bases separated the two germline ends. The CDR3 has 15 residues. From germline, CDR1 is SEHNR and CDR2 FQNEAQ (reference sequence). In DNA, the CDR3 is TGTGCCAGCAGCTTAGCCGGGGGGCCTAACACTGAAGCTTTCTTT. Translating it yields CASSLAGGPNTEAFF.

The chain joins TRBV6-6 to TRBJ1-6; no clear D. Germline CDR1 and CDR2: MNHNY and SVGAGI (reference sequence). Trimming left V 8 bases short and J 7 bases short, with 15 bases between. This CDR3 is 14 amino acids long. The CDR3, as DNA: TGTGCCAGCGGAAGACATTCCACCAATTCACCCCTCCACTTT. Translating it yields CASGRHSTNSPLHF.

CDR3 sequence reads: CASSRRDTLSPQYF. CDR3 DNA sequence: TGTGCCAGCAGTCGCCGGGACACCCTCTCGCCGCAGTATTTT. This rearrangement joins TRBV6-5 to TRBJ2-3, with D perhaps matching TRBD1 (6 bases). Between the trimmed V and J ends, which lost 5 bases and 10 bases, there was a span of 19 bases. The CDR3 loop spans 14 amino acids. Germline CDR1 and CDR2: MNHEY and SVGAGI.

The gene calls are TRBV9 and TRBJ2-1; 9 bases line up with TRBD2. The CDR3 consists of 16 residues. The V and J ends lost 0 bases and 9 bases, in that order; junction bases with no gene match: 10. In germline, CDR1 is SGDLS, CDR2 YYNGEE. The DNA for the CDR3 is TGTGCCAGCAGCGTAGGGGGTAGCGGGAGTGTTGGTGAGCAGTTCTTC. Protein product: CASSVGGSGSVGEQFF.

The genes are TRBV5-1 and TRBJ2-5; 9 nucleotides agree with TRBD1. CDR3 length equals 19 residues. The J segment lost 0 bases and the V segment lost 4 bases, leaving 16 bases of the junction unmatched. The V gene's germline CDR1 is SGHRS and CDR2 YFSETQ. This CDR3 is CASSPTGTGNRLYQETQYF. In DNA, the CDR3 is TGCGCCAGCAGCCCCACCGGGACAGGGAACCGACTGTACCAAGAGACCCAGTACTTC. Filled out from reference TRBV5-1 and TRBJ2-5, the complete variable domain reads KAGVTQTPRYLIKTRGQQVTLSCSPISGHRSVSWYQQTPGQGLQFLFEYFSETQRNKGNFPGRFSGRQFSNSRSEMNVSTLELGDSALYLCASSPTGTGNRLYQETQYFGPGTRLLVL.

The genes are TRBV4-2 and TRBJ2-3; D is possibly TRBD1 (5 bases). Trimming stripped 4 bases from V and 9 bases from J, with 11 bases between. From germline, CDR1 is LGHNA and CDR2 YNFKEQ. The length of the CDR3 is 12 residues. CDR3 protein: CASSPADSTQYF. The CDR3 coding sequence is TGTGCCAGCAGCCCTGCAGACAGCACGCAGTATTTT.

This chain uses TRBV30 with TRBJ1-1; 9 nucleotides line up with TRBD1. Trimming removed 2 bases from V and 5 bases from J; junction bases left unmatched: 9. The CDR3 loop spans 15 amino acids. Germline V gives CDR1 GTSNPN, CDR2 SVGIG (reference sequence). CDR3 bases: TGTGCCTGGAGTAGATCGGGACAGGGAAAAACTGAAGCTTTCTTT. Translated, it gives CAWSRSGQGKTEAFF.

This chain connects TRBV6-6 to TRBJ2-3, with TRBD1 matching over 8 bases. Germline assignment: CDR1 MNHNY and CDR2 SVGAGI (reference sequence). V trimming: 2 bases; J trimming: 4 bases; junction bases outside the gene matches: 8. The CDR3 is made up of 16 amino acids. CDR3 protein: CASSYRDRPTADTQYF. The DNA of the CDR3 is TGTGCCAGCAGTTACAGGGACAGGCCCACCGCAGATACGCAGTATTTT.

Here the CDR3 reads CAISESVTKNQPQHF. In DNA, the CDR3 is TGTGCCATCAGTGAGTCGGTCACAAAGAATCAGCCCCAGCATTTT. V is TRBV10-3 and J is TRBJ1-5; D unclear. Trimming shortened V by 0 bases and J by 4 bases, and 10 bases separated the two germline ends. CDR1 is ENHRY, CDR2 SYGVKD, per germline. The CDR3 loop spans 15 amino acids.

The genes are TRBV4-3 and TRBJ1-4; D may be TRBD1 (5 bases). This CDR3 is built from 15 residues. V was pared by 0 bases and J by 8 bases, with 13 bases between. Germline lookup yields CDR1 LGHNA and CDR2 YSLEER. The CDR3 nucleotides read TGCGCCAGCAGCCAAGAGGGAAGGGGTGGGGAAAAACTGTTTTTT. The encoded protein is CASSQEGRGGEKLFF.

The CDR3: CAWSLGQNNQPQHF. The CDR3 DNA reads as TGTGCCTGGAGTTTAGGACAGAACAATCAGCCCCAGCATTTT. V usage is TRBV30 and J usage is TRBJ1-5, with a possible D match to TRBD1 (6 bases). Trimming pared 2 bases from V and 3 bases from J, leaving 11 bases between. Germline V gene lookup returns CDR1 GTSNPN and CDR2 SVGIG (reference sequence). The CDR3 is 14 amino acids.

DNA for the CDR3: TGTGCCAGCCTTCTATCCGGGACAGGAAATGGCTACACCTTC. Protein: CASLLSGTGNGYTF. V and J are TRBV25-1 and TRBJ1-2; 8 bases are shared with TRBD1. Trimming removed 8 bases from V and 6 bases from J; junction bases left unmatched: 11. CDR3 length equals 14 residues. CDR1 is MGHDK, CDR2 SYGVNS, per germline.

The V call is TRBV25-1, the J call TRBJ2-1; 7 positions agree with TRBD1. V lost 4 bases, J lost 6 bases, and 9 bases stayed unmatched. Germline CDR1 MGHDK, CDR2 SYGVNS. This CDR3 is built from 15 residues. The CDR3 protein is CASSVDRVSFNEQFF. The CDR3 DNA reads as TGTGCCAGCAGTGTTGACAGGGTTTCGTTCAATGAGCAGTTCTTC.

The chain is built from TRBV5-1 and TRBJ1-2; weak D call: TRBD1 (6 bases). Germline V gene data show CDR1 as SGHRS and CDR2 as YFSETQ. Trimming shortened V by 4 bases and J by 7 bases, and 23 bases separated the two germline ends. CDR3 length: 16 residues. The CDR3 sequence is CASSPGDAQGRGGYTF. The CDR3 DNA sequence: TGCGCCAGCAGCCCGGGCGACGCACAGGGACGTGGTGGCTACACCTTC.

J is TRBJ2-1 and V is TRBV7-9, with D maybe TRBD1 (5 bases). Trimming left V 5 bases short and J 6 bases short, with 17 bases between. The length of the CDR3 is 15 residues. Germline values: CDR1 SEHNR, CDR2 FQNEAQ (reference sequence). The DNA of the CDR3 is TGTGCCAGCAGCATTGGGGCAGGGTGGAGCAATGAGCAGTTCTTC. It yields the protein CASSIGAGWSNEQFF.

The J gene is TRBJ1-1, the V gene TRBV5-1; no definite D call. This CDR3 is built from 14 residues. Germline CDR1 SGHRS, CDR2 YFSETQ. V was pared by 6 bases and J by 1 base, with 13 bases between. The CDR3 spells CASTINEGNTEAFF. CDR3 nucleotide sequence: TGCGCCAGCACCATAAACGAGGGGAACACTGAAGCTTTCTTT.

The genes are TRBV19 and TRBJ2-7; D is uncertain. The CDR3 runs 11 residues. V was shortened by 6 bases and J by 3 bases, with 6 bases between the two germline ends. In germline, CDR1 is LNHDA, CDR2 SQIVND (reference sequence). CDR3 DNA: TGTGCCAGTAGCCACGGCTACGAGCAGTACTTC. Translated, it gives CASSHGYEQYF.

The V gene is TRBV28, the J gene TRBJ1-6; possible D gene TRBD1, 5 bases. V lost 4 bases and J 9 bases, leaving 16 bases between the germline ends. The CDR3 totals 15 residues. In germline, CDR1 is MDHEN, CDR2 SYDVKM. CDR3 coding DNA: TGTGCCAGCAGTTGGGGTACAGGATCCATTTCACCCCTCCACTTT. This codes for CASSWGTGSISPLHF.

J is TRBJ2-2 and V is TRBV30; D is unresolved. The germline gives CDR1 GTSNPN, CDR2 SVGIG (reference sequence). V dropped 4 bases and J dropped 4 bases, with 28 bases sitting between them. This CDR3 contains 19 residues. The CDR3 sequence: CAWIPHPRRLYSGTGELFF. Here the CDR3 DNA reads TGTGCCTGGATCCCCCATCCGAGGAGACTCTACTCGGGCACCGGGGAGCTGTTTTTT.

The chain carries TRBV19 and TRBJ2-5; 9 bases line up with TRBD1. V trimming: 8 bases; J trimming: 1 base; junction bases outside the gene matches: 11. The length of the CDR3 is 16 residues. Germline values: CDR1 LNHDA, CDR2 SQIVND (reference sequence). The CDR3: CASQSSGTGIQETQYF. The CDR3 DNA reads as TGTGCCAGTCAATCCTCCGGGACAGGGATCCAAGAGACCCAGTACTTC.

The rearrangement joins TRBV5-6 to TRBJ1-5; 7 bases line up with TRBD1. V shed 3 bases and J 5 bases; nucleotides not matched to a gene: 2. The CDR3 loop spans 13 amino acids. Germline lookup yields CDR1 SGHDT and CDR2 YYEEEE. In nucleotides, the CDR3 is TGTGCCAGCAGCTATACAGGGGATCAGCCCCAGCATTTT. Encoded protein: CASSYTGDQPQHF. The complete variable domain, with remaining parts taken from reference TRBV5-6 and TRBJ1-5, reads DAGVTQSPTHLIKTRGQQVTLRCSPKSGHDTVSWYQQALGQGPQFIFQYYEEEERQRGNFPDRFSGHQFPNYSSELNVNALLLGDSALYLCASSYTGDQPQHFGDGTRLSIL.

The genes are TRBV25-1 and TRBJ2-3; D unresolved. In germline, CDR1 is MGHDK, CDR2 SYGVNS. V was cut by 3 bases and J by 1 base, with 11 bases left in between. This CDR3 contains 15 residues. Here the CDR3 DNA reads TGTGCCAGCAGTGAGGGTTTTCGGGGCACAGATACGCAGTATTTT. Its protein product is CASSEGFRGTDTQYF.

This rearrangement joins TRBV2 to TRBJ2-7; 9 bases align to TRBD1. With 6 bases clipped from V and 5 bases from J, the junction kept 5 bases outside the gene matches. This CDR3 is 13 amino acids long. The germline V gene encodes CDR1 SNHLY and CDR2 FYNNEI. The CDR3 loop reads CASRQGAAHEQYF. The DNA for the CDR3 is TGTGCCAGCAGACAGGGGGCTGCCCACGAGCAGTACTTC.

This rearrangement joins TRBV7-9 to TRBJ1-1; tentative D call: TRBD1 (5 bases). V lost 3 bases to trimming and J lost 4 bases, with 9 bases between them. The CDR3 runs to 13 residues. The V gene's germline CDR1 is SEHNR and CDR2 FQNEAQ (reference sequence). CDR3 sequence: CASSFQGSTEAFF. The CDR3, as DNA: TGTGCCAGCAGCTTTCAGGGCTCCACTGAAGCTTTCTTT.

V gene TRBV7-9 combines with J gene TRBJ2-1, with 9 nucleotides matching TRBD2. Germline loops: CDR1 SEHNR, CDR2 FQNEAQ (reference sequence). The CDR3 covers 17 residues. The V and J ends lost 0 bases and 2 bases, in that order; junction bases with no gene match: 5. The CDR3 bases are TGTGCCAGCAGCTTAGCCTTCGGACTAGCGACCTACAATGAGCAGTTCTTC. Its protein is CASSLAFGLATYNEQFF. The full variable domain, in which reference TRBV7-9 and TRBJ2-1 provide the parts outside the CDR3, is DTGVSQNPRHKITKRGQNVTFRCDPISEHNRLYWYRQTLGQGPEFLTYFQNEAQLEKSRLLSDRFSAERPKGSFSTLEIQRTEQGDSAMYLCASSLAFGLATYNEQFFGPGTRLTVL.